The subject of this entry is one T cell receptor (beta chain). Its antigen remains unidentified. This sample stems from a study of cytomegalovirus exposure and HLA in healthy donors. 60 Vbeta and 13 Jbeta primers were used in PCR. Only in-frame clones appear in the TCRdb table, and some are missing; sequencing was by immunoSEQ multiplex PCR. The sample lists fewer than 200,000 clones, roughly 78% occurring once. Notes on the study in general: Later findings reportedly placed an Asian-associated ancestry cluster below the 666-donor mean for N-insertions. Whilst most TCR sequences proved rare, a subset of public TCRs occurred across many donors.

The germline V and J ends were trimmed by 6 bases and 6 bases, with 14 bases remaining between them. This CDR3 comprises 13 residues. Germline loops: CDR1 KGHSH, CDR2 LQKENI. The specimen was PBMCs. This sequence originates from a boy between 5 and 17 years old in good health and CMV-seronegative. This rearrangement joins TRBV18 to TRBJ1-2; possible D gene TRBD1, 5 bases. The CDR3 nucleotides are TGTGCCAGCTCCCCCGCCGGGGGGGATGGCTACACCTTC. This codes for CASSPAGGDGYTF.